What follows is one T cell receptor beta chain and its context. Its antigen is not yet known. No qualities accompany the bases; no much larger clone lies one base away. The CDR3 covers 14 residues, taking in both the cysteine and the phenylalanine. Only CDR3 DNA is held: 42 bases, read in frame from base 1. The junction shows trimming of 5 bases on V and 1 base on J, plus 11 bases between the germline ends. This specimen belongs to a study of early T cells in non-severe SARS-CoV-2 infection (dated by TCRdb to the early 2020s). At the level of the whole study: TCR sequencing used bulk RNA from unsorted whole blood, so alpha and beta chains could not be paired.

The study was a case-control design nested within a healthcare worker cohort in London, UK, with weekly nasopharyngeal swab PCR tests and blood sampling. Healthcare workers were recruited between 23 and 31 March 2020, during the week of the UK lockdown, and were followed weekly for up to roughly 15 weeks. The library came from 5' RACE. This sample was sequenced with a NextSeq 500. To correct for sequencing error and PCR bias, the TCR library protocol tagged individual cDNA molecules with unique molecular identifiers. TCR alpha and beta chains were both sequenced, and the abundances of alpha and beta sequences in each sample were closely correlated with each other. The original pipeline was this. Decombinator V4 was used to annotate TCR sequences for V gene, J gene and CDR3. TCRs were defined as expanded if a significant change between any two time points was detected under a Poisson model with p below 0.0001. TCR abundances were normalised to the total number of TCRs sequenced per sample and expressed as counts per million. MAIT TCRs were defined by TRAV1-2 paired with TRAJ12, TRAJ20 or TRAJ33, and iNKT TCRs by TRAV10 paired with TRAJ18. VDJdb, accessed 1 November 2021, was searched for CMV, EBV and SARS-CoV-2 annotated TCRs, with TCRs annotated for multiple antigens excluded. Using fastp at Q25 and MiXCR, TCRdb reprocessed the public reads and kept productive beta chains. Each CDR3 protein appears once, grouped with its most common genes and DNA. None of the V and J calls come from the authors' own analysis; TCRdb made them. Across this sample there are roughly 100,000 distinct CDR3 sequences, with approximately 14% seen only once. The ten largest account for roughly 6% of the sample.

The study at large found these results: VDJdb matching was skewed toward anti-spike CD8 responses and likely underestimated virus-specific expansions by missing private and CD4 specificities.

Here the chain combines TRBV12-3 or TRBV12-4 and TRBJ1-1; the D gene is perhaps TRBD1, on 6 matching bases. Sequences were obtained from whole blood. This clonotype was obtained from an adult who was a healthcare worker with PCR-confirmed SARS-CoV-2 infection or an uninfected control (not recorded which). The DNA sequence is given as TGTGCCAGCAGTCTCCGACAGGAGAACACTGAAGCTTTCTTT. Its amino acids are CASSLRQENTEAFF.